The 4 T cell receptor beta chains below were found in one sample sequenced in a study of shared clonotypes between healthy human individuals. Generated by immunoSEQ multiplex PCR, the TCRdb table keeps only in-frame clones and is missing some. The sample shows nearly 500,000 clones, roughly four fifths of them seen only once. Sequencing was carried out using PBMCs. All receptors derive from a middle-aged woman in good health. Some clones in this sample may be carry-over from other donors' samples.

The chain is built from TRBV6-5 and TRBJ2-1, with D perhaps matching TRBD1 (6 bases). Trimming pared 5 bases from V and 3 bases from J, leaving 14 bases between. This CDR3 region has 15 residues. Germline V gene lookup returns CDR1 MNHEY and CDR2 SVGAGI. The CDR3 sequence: CASSPQGLNYNEQFF. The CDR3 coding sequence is TGTGCCAGCAGTCCCCAGGGGTTAAACTACAATGAGCAGTTCTTC.

The CDR3 sequence: CASSLASGQGKGKLFF. The CDR3 DNA reads as TGCGCCAGCAGCTTGGCCTCAGGACAAGGCAAAGGAAAACTGTTTTTT. The chain joins TRBV5-1 to TRBJ1-4, with a tentative D call TRBD1 (5 bases). Trimming left V 0 bases short and J 10 bases short, with 19 bases between. The CDR3 length is 16 residues. Germline V gene lookup returns CDR1 SGHRS and CDR2 YFSETQ.

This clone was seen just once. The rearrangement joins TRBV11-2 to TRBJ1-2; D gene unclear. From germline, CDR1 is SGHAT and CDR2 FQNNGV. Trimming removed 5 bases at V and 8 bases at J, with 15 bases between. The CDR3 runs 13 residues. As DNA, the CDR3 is TGTGCCAGCAGCCCCGTGACCGGGAGGGGCTACACCTTC. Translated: CASSPVTGRGYTF.

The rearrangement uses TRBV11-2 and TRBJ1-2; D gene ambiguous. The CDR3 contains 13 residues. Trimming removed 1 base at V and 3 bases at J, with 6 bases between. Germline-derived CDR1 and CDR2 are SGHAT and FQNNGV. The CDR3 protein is CASSLGDHYGYTF. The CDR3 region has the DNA TGTGCCAGCAGCTTAGGAGACCACTATGGCTACACCTTC.